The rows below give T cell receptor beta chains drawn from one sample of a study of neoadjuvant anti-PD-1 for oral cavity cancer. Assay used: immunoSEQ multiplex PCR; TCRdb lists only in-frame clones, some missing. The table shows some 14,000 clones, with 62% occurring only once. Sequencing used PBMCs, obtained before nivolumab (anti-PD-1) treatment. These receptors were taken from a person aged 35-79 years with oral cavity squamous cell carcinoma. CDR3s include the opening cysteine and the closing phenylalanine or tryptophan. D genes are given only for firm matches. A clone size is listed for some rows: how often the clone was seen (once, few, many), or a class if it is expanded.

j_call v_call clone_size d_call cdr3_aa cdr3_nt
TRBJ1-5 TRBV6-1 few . CASSDHTFSNQPQHF TGTGCCAGCAGTGACCACACCTTTAGCAATCAGCCCCAGCATTTT
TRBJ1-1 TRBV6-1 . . CASSERQSVMNTEAFF TGTGCCAGCAGTGAGAGACAGTCGGTTATGAACACTGAAGCTTTCTTT
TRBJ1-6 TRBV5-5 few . CASSSGQHNSPLHF TGTGCCAGCAGCTCCGGACAGCATAATTCACCCCTCCACTTT
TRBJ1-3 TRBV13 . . CASSLLSSPSGNTIYF TGTGCCAGCAGCCTTCTCAGTTCCCCCTCTGGAAACACCATATATTTT
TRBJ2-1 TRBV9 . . CASSPGGSYNEQFF TGTGCCAGCAGCCCCGGGGGCTCCTACAATGAGCAGTTCTTC
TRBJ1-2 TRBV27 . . CASSLDLQGGGGYTF TGTGCCAGCAGCCTCGATCTACAGGGTGGGGGTGGCTACACCTTC
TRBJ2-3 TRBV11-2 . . CASGGDTDTQYF TGTGCCAGCGGAGGCGACACAGATACGCAGTATTTT
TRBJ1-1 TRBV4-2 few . CASSQARYTEAFF TGTGCCAGCAGCCAAGCCCGTTATACTGAAGCTTTCTTT
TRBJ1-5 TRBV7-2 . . CASSLGAGRVNQPQHF TGTGCCAGCAGCTTAGGGGCAGGTAGAGTTAATCAGCCCCAGCATTTT
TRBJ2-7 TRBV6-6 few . CASSYPSGLPSSEQYF TGTGCCAGCAGTTACCCGTCGGGGCTTCCCTCCTCCGAGCAGTACTTC
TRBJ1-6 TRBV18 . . CASSPPEKSSYNSPLHF TGTGCCAGCTCACCACCCGAAAAGAGCTCCTATAATTCACCCCTCCACTTT
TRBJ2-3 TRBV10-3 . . CAISSTQVTDTQYF TGTGCCATCAGTAGCACGCAGGTCACAGATACGCAGTATTTT
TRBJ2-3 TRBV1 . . CTSSQFRGWSTDTQYF TGCACCAGCAGCCAATTCCGAGGTTGGAGCACAGATACGCAGTATTTT
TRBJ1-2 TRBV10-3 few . CAISEQGSGYTF TGTGCCATCAGTGAGCAAGGATCTGGCTACACCTTC
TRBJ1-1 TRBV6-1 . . CASSEAGVPNTEAFF TGTGCCAGCAGTGAAGCGGGGGTACCTAACACTGAAGCTTTCTTT
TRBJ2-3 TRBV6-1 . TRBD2 CASRPTSGLTDTQYF TGTGCCAGCAGGCCGACTAGCGGTCTCACAGATACGCAGTATTTT
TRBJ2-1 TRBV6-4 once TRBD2 CASSDFAGEYNEQFF TGTGCCAGCAGTGACTTTGCGGGGGAATACAATGAGCAGTTCTTC
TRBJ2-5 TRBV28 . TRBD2 CASSILAGGGETQYF TGTGCCAGCAGCATACTAGCGGGAGGAGGAGAGACCCAGTACTTC
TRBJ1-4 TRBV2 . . CASNQGAGGEKLFF TGTGCCAGCAACCAAGGGGCTGGGGGTGAAAAACTGTTTTTT
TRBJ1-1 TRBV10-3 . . CAISDLLGGTEAFF TGTGCCATCAGTGATTTGTTGGGGGGCACTGAAGCTTTCTTT
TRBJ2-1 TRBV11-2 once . CASSLVWGNEQFF TGTGCCAGCAGCTTAGTTTGGGGCAATGAGCAGTTCTTC
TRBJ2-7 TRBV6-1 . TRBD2 CASRNSGSGYEQYF TGTGCCAGCAGAAATAGCGGGAGTGGGTACGAGCAGTACTTC
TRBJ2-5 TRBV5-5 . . CASSSPGRQETQYF TGTGCCAGCAGCTCACCCGGCCGGCAGGAGACCCAGTACTTC
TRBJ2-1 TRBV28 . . CASRRATYNEQFF TGTGCCAGCCGCCGGGCCACCTACAATGAGCAGTTCTTC
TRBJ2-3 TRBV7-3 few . CASSPEGRRTDTQYF TGTGCCAGCAGCCCCGAAGGCCGGCGCACAGATACGCAGTATTTT
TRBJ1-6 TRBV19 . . CASSFQLNSPLHF TGTGCCAGTAGTTTCCAGCTCAATTCACCCCTCCACTTT
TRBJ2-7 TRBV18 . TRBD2 CASSLGLAGSYEQYF TGTGCCAGCTCACTGGGACTAGCGGGGTCCTACGAGCAGTACTTC